A selection of T cell receptor beta chains follows, all from one sample in a study of blood T cell repertoires in COVID-19. Libraries were prepared by immunoSEQ multiplex PCR; TCRdb keeps only in-frame clonotypes and omits some of them. The table has about 25,000 clones, roughly nine tenths seen once. Sequencing input: peripheral blood. The receptors shown here come from a man aged 70-80 years with active COVID-19. The CDR3 runs from the conserved cysteine through the conserved F or W. D genes are given only for firm matches.

d_call,v_call,cdr3_length,j_call,cdr3_nt,cdr3_aa
TRBD1,TRBV6-1,14,TRBJ2-1,TGTGCCAGCAGTGAAACAGGGGGCTACAATGAGCAGTTCTTC,CASSETGGYNEQFF
-,TRBV6-2/TRBV6-3,16,TRBJ1-1,TGTGCCAGCAGTTACCCGGCCGGGGGGCTGAGCACTGAAGCTTTCTTT,CASSYPAGGLSTEAFF
-,TRBV18,12,TRBJ1-4,TGTGCCAGCTCACGACCCCAGGGAAAACTGTTTTTT,CASSRPQGKLFF
-,TRBV6-5,16,TRBJ2-5,TGTGCCAGCAGTTACTCCCCGGCACTAGCAGGGGAGACCCAGTACTTC,CASSYSPALAGETQYF
-,TRBV29-1,12,TRBJ1-1,TGCAGCGTTCGGGCAGGGCTAACTGAAGCTTTCTTT,CSVRAGLTEAFF
TRBD1,TRBV11-3,14,TRBJ2-5,TGTGCCAGCGCCTCCCGGGACAGGCCAGAGACCCAGTACTTC,CASASRDRPETQYF
-,TRBV7-6,14,TRBJ1-3,TGTGCCAGCAGTCATCCGGGCCAAGGGGACACCATATATTTT,CASSHPGQGDTIYF
TRBD1,TRBV2,13,TRBJ2-5,TGTGCCAGCAGTTGGACAGGGACGGAGACCCAGTACTTC,CASSWTGTETQYF
TRBD1,TRBV18,16,TRBJ2-7,TGTGCCAGCTCACCTGTTCGGGACAGGGCCACCTACGAGCAGTACTTC,CASSPVRDRATYEQYF
TRBD1,TRBV2,14,TRBJ1-2,TGTGCCAGCAGTGAAGGGACAGGACTTTATGGCTACACCTTC,CASSEGTGLYGYTF
TRBD1,TRBV9,15,TRBJ2-3,TGTGCCAGCAGCGCCAGGGGGCTGGGCACAGATACGCAGTATTTT,CASSARGLGTDTQYF
TRBD1,TRBV5-1,15,TRBJ2-1,TGCGCCAGCAGCTTGGGGTGGACAGGGGGTAATGAGCAGTTCTTC,CASSLGWTGGNEQFF
-,TRBV27,14,TRBJ1-2,TGTGCCAGCAGTCCCACGGGGGGAGGCTATGGCTACACCTTC,CASSPTGGGYGYTF
TRBD2,TRBV7-6,17,TRBJ2-1,TGTGCCAGCAGCTTAACGACTAGCGGGGGGTTTAGGAATGAGCAGTTCTTC,CASSLTTSGGFRNEQFF
-,TRBV29-1,14,TRBJ1-5,TGCAGCGCCCGGCAAAAGGCAGGGAATCAGCCCCAGCATTTT,CSARQKAGNQPQHF
-,TRBV6-4,15,TRBJ1-5,TGTGCCACCCAGAATCGGAGGTTTAGCAATCAGCCCCAGCATTTT,CATQNRRFSNQPQHF
TRBD1,TRBV5-4,15,TRBJ1-4,TGTGCCAGCAGCTCACAGGGGTCGGCTAATGAAAAACTGTTTTTT,CASSSQGSANEKLFF